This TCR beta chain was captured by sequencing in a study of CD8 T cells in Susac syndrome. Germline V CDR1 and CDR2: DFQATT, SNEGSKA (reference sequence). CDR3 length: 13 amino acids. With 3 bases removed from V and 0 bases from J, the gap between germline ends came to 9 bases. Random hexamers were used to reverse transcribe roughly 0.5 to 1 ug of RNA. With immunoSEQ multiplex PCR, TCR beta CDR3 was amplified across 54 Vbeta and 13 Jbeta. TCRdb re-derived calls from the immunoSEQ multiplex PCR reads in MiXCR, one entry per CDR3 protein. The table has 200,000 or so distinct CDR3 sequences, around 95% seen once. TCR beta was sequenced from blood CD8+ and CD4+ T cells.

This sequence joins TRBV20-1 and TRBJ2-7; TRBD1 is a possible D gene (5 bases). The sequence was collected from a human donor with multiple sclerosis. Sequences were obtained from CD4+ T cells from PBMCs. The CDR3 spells CSASDSYSYEQYF. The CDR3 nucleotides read TGCAGTGCTAGCGACAGTTACTCCTACGAGCAGTACTTC.